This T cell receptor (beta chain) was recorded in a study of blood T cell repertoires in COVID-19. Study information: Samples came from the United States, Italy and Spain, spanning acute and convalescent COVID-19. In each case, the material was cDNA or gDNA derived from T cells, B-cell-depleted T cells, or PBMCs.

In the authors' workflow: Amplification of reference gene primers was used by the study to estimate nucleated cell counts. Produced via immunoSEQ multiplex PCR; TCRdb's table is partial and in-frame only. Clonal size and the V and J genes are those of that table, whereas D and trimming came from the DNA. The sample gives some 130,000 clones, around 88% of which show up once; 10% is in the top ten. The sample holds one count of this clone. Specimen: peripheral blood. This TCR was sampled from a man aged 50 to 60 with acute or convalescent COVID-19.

CDR3 loop: CASSSEGREYGYTF. For the CDR3, the DNA is TGTGCCAGCAGTAGCGAGGGACGGGAGTATGGCTACACCTTC. The J gene is TRBJ1-2, the V gene TRBV2; D is perhaps TRBD1 (5 bases). Germline V gene data show CDR1 as SNHLY and CDR2 as FYNNEI. This CDR3 spans 14 amino acids. Trimming left V 5 bases short and J 5 bases short, with 15 bases between.